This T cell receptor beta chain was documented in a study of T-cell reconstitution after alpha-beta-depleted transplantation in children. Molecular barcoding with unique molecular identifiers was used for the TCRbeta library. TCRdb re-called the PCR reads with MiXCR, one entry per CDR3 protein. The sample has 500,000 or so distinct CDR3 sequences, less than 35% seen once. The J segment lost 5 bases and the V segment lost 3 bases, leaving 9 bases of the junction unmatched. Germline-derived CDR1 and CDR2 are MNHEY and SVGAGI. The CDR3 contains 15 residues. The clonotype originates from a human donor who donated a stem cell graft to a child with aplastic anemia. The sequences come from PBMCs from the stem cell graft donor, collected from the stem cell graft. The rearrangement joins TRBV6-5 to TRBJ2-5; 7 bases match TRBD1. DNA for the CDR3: TGTGCCAGCAGTTATTATGGACAGGTGGGGGAGACCCAGTACTTC. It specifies CASSYYGQVGETQYF.